This T cell receptor (beta chain) was captured in a study of neurological immune-mediated disorders. Study outcomes and limitations: Because no CDR3 amino acid sequences were shared across subjects by expanded clones, private repertoires were suggested in all groups.

V lost 5 bases, J lost 7 bases, and 12 bases lay in between. The CDR3 length is 14 residues. Germline values: CDR1 SEHNR, CDR2 FQNEAQ (reference sequence). Time point meaning: longitudinal time-point 1 (baseline). In Maryland, USA, blood bank volunteers were the healthy controls. The study built unsorted libraries from 2 million PBMCs kept at -80 C. This clonotype was seen at least ten times. The antigen remains unidentified. cDNA synthesis was performed by 5'RACE with 10-nucleotide random UMIs. MiXCR was run by TCRdb on the 5' RACE reads, yielding one entry per CDR3 protein. The sample has 64,000 or so distinct CDR3 sequences, approximately 10% seen once.

The chain carries TRBV7-9 and TRBJ1-6, with no clear D. This sequence originates from a man younger than 45 in good health. Sequenced input: PBMCs. The CDR3 bases are TGTGCCAGCAGCCTAAACTGGGCAAATTCACCCCTCCACTTT. It codes for CASSLNWANSPLHF.